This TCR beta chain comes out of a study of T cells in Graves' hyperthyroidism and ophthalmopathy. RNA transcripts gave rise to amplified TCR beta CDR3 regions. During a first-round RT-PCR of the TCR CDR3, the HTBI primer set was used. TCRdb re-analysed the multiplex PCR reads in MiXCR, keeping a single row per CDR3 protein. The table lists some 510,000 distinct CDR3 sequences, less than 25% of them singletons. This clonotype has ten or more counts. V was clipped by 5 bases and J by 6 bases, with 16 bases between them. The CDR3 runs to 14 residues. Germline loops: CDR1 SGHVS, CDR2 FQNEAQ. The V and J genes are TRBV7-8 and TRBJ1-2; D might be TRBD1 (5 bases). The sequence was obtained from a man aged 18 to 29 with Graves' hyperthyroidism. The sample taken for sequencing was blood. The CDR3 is CASSGRVGLNGYTF. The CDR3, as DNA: TGTGCCAGCAGCGGCAGGGTAGGGTTGAATGGCTACACCTTC.